This T cell receptor (beta chain) was observed in a study of blood T cell repertoires in COVID-19. Background on the study: Samples of COVID-19 (acute and convalescent) were obtained from the United States, Italy and Spain. In each case, the material was cDNA or gDNA derived from T cells, B-cell-depleted T cells, or PBMCs.

This clone showed up just once. The germline V and J ends were trimmed by 4 bases and 0 bases, with 15 bases remaining between them. The CDR3 covers 17 residues. Germline CDR1 and CDR2: SGHVS and FNYEAQ. Sequenced by immunoSEQ multiplex PCR; TCRdb stores in-frame clones only, minus some. This sample has around 50,000 clones, with around 89% found just once. The chain is built from TRBV7-6 and TRBJ1-4; D remains ambiguous. The sequencing sample was made of peripheral blood. This TCR was recovered from a human donor in a cohort sampled during active COVID-19. The CDR3 here is CASSSGDLGATNEKLFF. DNA for the CDR3: TGTGCCAGCAGCTCCGGAGACCTCGGGGCAACTAATGAAAAACTGTTTTTT.